This TCR beta chain originates from a study of blood T cell repertoires in COVID-19. Study-wide context: The United States, Italy and Spain were the sources of the acute and convalescent COVID-19 samples. Nucleic acid was either cDNA or gDNA, and it came from T cells, B-cell-depleted T cells, or PBMCs.

The CDR3 has 14 residues. Germline trimming cut 5 bases from V and 7 bases from J; bases unmatched to any gene: 8. The V gene's germline CDR1 is MNHEY and CDR2 SVGAGI. As handled by the study authors: Researchers report that nucleated cell counts were estimated from reference gene primer amplification. Sequencing was performed with immunoSEQ multiplex PCR; in TCRdb, only in-frame clones are kept and a portion is missing. The V and J calls and the clone size are those of that table, but D and trimming were determined from the DNA. Among about 100,000 clones listed, around four fifths were seen once. The chain links TRBV6-5 to TRBJ2-1, with 7 bases lining up with TRBD2. Sequenced material: peripheral blood. The receptor's source is a man between 50 and 59 years old with active or convalescent COVID-19. CDR3 sequence reads: CASSPRTGGNEQFF. CDR3 DNA: TGTGCCAGCAGTCCCCGCACGGGGGGTAATGAGCAGTTCTTC.